Listed below are T cell receptor beta chains from one sample, sequenced in a study of blood T cell repertoires in COVID-19. This table comes from immunoSEQ multiplex PCR, and its TCRdb copy is limited to in-frame clones, with some not included. Seen here are fewer than 65,000 clones, about four fifths observed once, and the top ten hold around 25%. The specimen was peripheral blood. The receptors were sampled from a human donor in a cohort sampled during active COVID-19. Both conserved end residues are part of each CDR3. A D gene is named only where the DNA matches it firmly. Rows give clone size only sometimes, using once, few, many, or a class for an expanded clone.

j_call v_call clone_size d_call cdr3_length cdr3_aa cdr3_nt
TRBJ1-5 TRBV19 NA NA 13 CASSISGNQPQHF TGTGCCAGTAGTATCTCAGGGAATCAGCCCCAGCATTTT
TRBJ1-4 TRBV11-2 NA TRBD1 16 CASSFDFWTGAEKLFF TGTGCCAGCAGCTTTGATTTCTGGACAGGGGCTGAAAAACTGTTTTTT
TRBJ1-2 TRBV9 once NA 13 CARTVGGNYGYTF TGTGCCAGGACTGTAGGCGGAAACTATGGCTACACCTTC
TRBJ1-2 TRBV6-5 NA TRBD1 13 CASSRQGLGGYTF TGTGCCAGCAGTCGACAGGGTTTAGGTGGCTACACCTTC
TRBJ2-1 TRBV2 NA TRBD2 12 CATSGSYNEQFF TGTGCCACTAGCGGGAGTTACAATGAGCAGTTCTTC
TRBJ2-7 TRBV18 NA TRBD1 13 CASSLGQDYEQYF TGTGCCAGCTCACTAGGACAGGACTACGAGCAGTACTTC
TRBJ2-7 TRBV11-2 once TRBD1 14 CASSNRDRGYEQYF TGTGCCAGCAGCAACCGGGACAGGGGGTACGAGCAGTACTTC
TRBJ2-3 TRBV2 few TRBD2 19 CASSEPTSGGSGFPDTQYF TGTGCCAGCAGTGAGCCGACTAGCGGGGGCTCCGGGTTCCCAGATACGCAGTATTTT
TRBJ1-3 TRBV28 NA NA 14 CASSPTSSGNTIYF TGTGCCAGCAGCCCGACAAGCTCTGGAAACACCATATATTTT
TRBJ1-1 TRBV27 NA NA 14 CASSFNSQGSEAFF TGTGCCAGCAGTTTTAACAGCCAGGGGTCTGAAGCTTTCTTT
TRBJ1-5 TRBV28 NA NA 13 CASSLDTYQPQHF TGTGCCAGCAGCCTGGACACTTATCAGCCCCAGCATTTT
TRBJ2-3 TRBV7-9 NA TRBD2 13 CASSLLSPAGAYF TGTGCCAGCAGCTTACTATCGCCAGCGGGAGCGTATTTT
TRBJ1-2 TRBV19 few TRBD1 16 CASSLRDRGPVGGYTF TGTGCCAGTAGTCTTCGGGACAGGGGCCCGGTGGGGGGCTACACCTTC
TRBJ2-1 TRBV3-1/TRBV3-2 NA TRBD2 17 CASSPPIAGVSYNEQFF TGTGCCAGCAGCCCCCCGATAGCGGGAGTTTCCTACAATGAGCAGTTCTTC
TRBJ2-3 TRBV12-3/TRBV12-4 NA NA 13 CASSHREPDTQYF TGTGCCAGCAGCCACAGGGAACCAGATACGCAGTATTTT
TRBJ1-5 TRBV6-2/TRBV6-3 NA TRBD1 13 CASSTQGGQPQHF TGTGCCAGCAGTACACAGGGGGGTCAGCCCCAGCATTTT
TRBJ1-2 TRBV3-1/TRBV3-2 NA NA 13 CASSPGGSYGYTF TGTGCCAGCAGCCCGGGCGGGTCATATGGCTACACCTTC
TRBJ2-7 TRBV2 NA NA 14 CASGPGAVPHEQYF TGTGCCAGCGGTCCTGGGGCAGTCCCCCACGAGCAGTACTTC
TRBJ1-5 TRBV27 NA TRBD1 15 CASSLDRGPGQPQHF TGTGCCAGCAGTTTAGATAGGGGGCCGGGGCAGCCCCAGCATTTT
TRBJ2-2 TRBV7-9 NA NA 14 CASSLKRDTGELFF TGTGCCAGCAGCTTAAAGCGTGATACCGGGGAGCTGTTTTTT
TRBJ1-5 TRBV28 NA NA 14 CASTRSTWNQPQHF TGTGCCAGCACCAGATCAACGTGGAATCAGCCCCAGCATTTT
TRBJ1-1 TRBV5-1 NA TRBD1 14 CASHRGVENTEAFF TGCGCCAGCCACAGGGGGGTCGAGAACACTGAAGCTTTCTTT
TRBJ1-4 TRBV19 many NA 14 CASSKSGIGEKLFF TGTGCCAGTAGTAAATCGGGGATTGGTGAAAAACTGTTTTTT
TRBJ2-7 TRBV9 few TRBD1 15 CASSERQGSSYEQYF TGTGCCAGCAGCGAAAGACAGGGAAGCTCCTACGAGCAGTACTTC
TRBJ1-2 TRBV18 NA TRBD1 13 CASSPPGQYGYTF TGTGCCAGCTCACCACCGGGACAGTATGGCTACACCTTC
TRBJ1-1 TRBV2 NA NA 15 CASSEAGRGNTEAFF TGTGCCAGCAGTGAAGCGGGCAGGGGGAACACTGAAGCTTTCTTT
TRBJ1-1 TRBV21-1 NA NA 14 CASPRRGQNTEAFF TGTGCCAGCCCTAGGAGGGGGCAGAACACTGAAGCTTTCTTT
TRBJ2-1 TRBV10-3 few TRBD2 15 CAISDPAGARNEQFF TGTGCCATCAGTGACCCAGCGGGAGCTAGGAATGAGCAGTTCTTC
TRBJ2-5 TRBV7-2 NA TRBD1 14 CASSVDRAQETQYF TGTGCCAGCAGCGTGGACAGGGCCCAAGAGACCCAGTACTTC
TRBJ1-5 TRBV20-1 NA TRBD1 15 CSASLGQGVWQPQHF TGCAGTGCTAGTCTGGGACAGGGGGTATGGCAGCCCCAGCATTTT
TRBJ1-5 TRBV7-2 NA NA 14 CASSSGIPNQPQHF TGTGCCAGCAGCTCCGGGATTCCGAATCAGCCCCAGCATTTT
TRBJ1-6 TRBV6-5 once NA 14 CASADSSYNSPLHF TGTGCCAGCGCGGACAGCTCCTATAATTCACCCCTCCACTTT
TRBJ2-7 TRBV5-1 NA NA 14 CASSFTGDSYEQYF TGCGCCAGCAGCTTCACAGGCGATTCCTACGAGCAGTACTTC
TRBJ1-1 TRBV12-3/TRBV12-4 NA TRBD1 12 CASSLGRQGAFF TGTGCCAGCAGTTTAGGGCGACAGGGTGCTTTCTTT
TRBJ2-3 TRBV18 NA NA 16 CASSPPMGLSSDTQYF TGTGCCAGCTCACCTCCCATGGGGCTGTCCTCCGATACGCAGTATTTT
TRBJ1-1 TRBV3-1/TRBV3-2 NA NA 13 CASSQDWATEAFF TGTGCCAGCAGCCAAGATTGGGCCACTGAAGCTTTCTTT
TRBJ2-3 TRBV6-4 few TRBD2 15 CASSWASGPTDTQYF TGTGCCAGCAGTTGGGCTAGCGGACCCACAGATACGCAGTATTTT
TRBJ1-1 TRBV11-2 few NA 13 CASSFGEGTEAFF TGTGCCAGCAGCTTCGGGGAGGGCACTGAAGCTTTCTTT
TRBJ2-1 TRBV9 NA TRBD2 21 CASSVAPGLALMAGGYNEQFF TGTGCCAGCAGCGTAGCCCCGGGACTAGCACTGATGGCGGGGGGTTATAATGAGCAGTTCTTC
TRBJ2-7 TRBV5-1 NA TRBD2 17 CASSLGTGTSGVYEQYF TGCGCCAGCAGCTTGGGGACCGGGACTAGCGGAGTTTACGAGCAGTACTTC
TRBJ2-3 TRBV4-2 NA TRBD2 17 CASSPGLAGATTDTQYF TGTGCCAGCAGCCCCGGACTAGCGGGGGCCACCACAGATACGCAGTATTTT
TRBJ2-3 TRBV7-6 NA NA 17 CASSPTGEGLSTDTQYF TGTGCCAGCAGCCCGACAGGTGAGGGGCTAAGCACAGATACGCAGTATTTT
TRBJ1-5 TRBV18 NA NA 18 CASSPWGQGKKSNQPQHF TGTGCCAGCTCACCATGGGGGCAGGGGAAAAAAAGCAATCAGCCCCAGCATTTT
TRBJ2-1 TRBV20-1 NA TRBD2 15 CSASSAGGVYNEQFF TGCAGTGCTAGTTCCGCGGGAGGGGTCTACAATGAGCAGTTCTTC
TRBJ2-3 TRBV11-3 NA NA 16 CASSSAFWGVTDTQYF TGTGCCAGCAGCTCCGCTTTTTGGGGGGTCACAGATACGCAGTATTTT